A single sample is the source of the 15 T cell receptor beta chains below, sequenced in a study of cytomegalovirus exposure and HLA in healthy donors (TCRdb year 2017). Library preparation was by the immunoSEQ multiplex PCR assay. For the multiplex PCR, a mixture combining 60 forward primers for TCR Vbeta segments and 13 reverse primers for TCR Jbeta segments was used. TCRdb stores this immuneACCESS table with in-frame sequences only. Part of the clones is absent; in the studies checked, under half of the shortfall reflects unresolved V genes, and no reason is known for the rest. This sample lists 150,000 to 200,000 clones; approximately 82% were detected once. About 1.5% of the sample is in the top ten clones. The sequenced sample was PBMCs. Receptor source: a woman under 30 in good health and CMV-seronegative.

V is TRBV10-1 and J is TRBJ2-1; TRBD2 aligns across 10 bases. The CDR3 has 15 amino acids. Germline V gene sequence: CDR1 WNHNN, CDR2 SYGVQD (reference sequence). With 9 bases clipped from V and 3 bases from J, the junction kept 8 bases outside the gene matches. The CDR3 DNA reads as TGCGCCAGGGGGGGAGCGGGAGGGCACTACAATGAGCAGTTCTTC. It encodes CARGGAGGHYNEQFF.

This clone was seen only once. This chain links TRBV13 with TRBJ2-2, with 8 bases matching TRBD2. Germline CDR1 PRHDT, CDR2 FYEKMQ (reference sequence). V shed 3 bases, J shed 4 bases, and the junction held 4 bases outside the gene matches. The CDR3 runs 15 residues. The chain's CDR3 is CASSFPGGGTGELFF. CDR3 nucleotides: TGTGCCAGCAGCTTCCCGGGAGGGGGCACCGGGGAGCTGTTTTTT. The variable domain in full, completed from reference TRBV13 and TRBJ2-2, reads AAGVIQSPRHLIKEKRETATLKCYPIPRHDTVYWYQQGPGQDPQFLISFYEKMQSDKGSIPDRFSAQQFSDYHSELNMSSLELGDSALYFCASSFPGGGTGELFFGEGSRLTVL.

J is TRBJ2-5 and V is TRBV10-3; no firm D call. Trimming took off 10 bases at V and 1 base at J, with 10 bases between the two ends. Germline CDR1 is ENHRY and CDR2 is SYGVKD. CDR3 size: 12 residues. The CDR3 bases are TGTGCCACATCTCACACCCAAGAGACCCAGTACTTC. Residues: CATSHTQETQYF.

This sequence joins TRBV6-5 and TRBJ2-5; D not resolved. Germline V gives CDR1 MNHEY, CDR2 SVGAGI. CDR3 length: 14 residues. The germline V and J ends were trimmed by 7 bases and 5 bases, with 17 bases remaining between them. The CDR3 reads CASTPSGSVETQYF. The CDR3, as DNA: TGTGCCAGCACCCCTAGTGGCTCGGTTGAGACCCAGTACTTC.

J is TRBJ2-1 and V is TRBV19, with 8 bases identical to TRBD2. CDR1 and CDR2 (germline): LNHDA, SQIVND (reference sequence). CDR3 length: 17 residues. With V trimmed by 5 bases and J by 10 bases, 19 bases remained unmatched. In nucleotides, the CDR3 is TGTGCCAGTAGTCCCACCAGCGGGGGCCTCTTTCCCCTGGAGCAGTTCTTC. Amino acids: CASSPTSGGLFPLEQFF.

The chain is built from TRBV29-1 and TRBJ2-7; D unclear. V lost 4 bases and J lost 3, with 10 bases in between. The CDR3 is 12 amino acids. Germline-derived CDR1 and CDR2 are SQVTM and ANQGSEA. The CDR3 protein is CSVAESNYEQYF. The CDR3 DNA reads as TGCAGCGTTGCAGAGTCCAACTACGAGCAGTACTTC.

V gene TRBV10-2 combines with J gene TRBJ2-2, with D possibly matching TRBD2 (5 bases). The germline V gene has CDR1 WSHSY and CDR2 SAAADI. V was trimmed by 3 bases and J by 7 bases, leaving 9 bases between them. This CDR3 has 13 residues. CDR3 in DNA: TGCGCCAGCAGTGAAGAGGGAATCGGGGAGCTGTTTTTT. It translates to CASSEEGIGELFF.

V is TRBV4-1 and J is TRBJ1-2, with TRBD1 as a possible D gene (6 bases). Deletions cut 6 bases from V and 6 bases from J, with 17 bases between. Looked up from germline, CDR1 is MGHRA and CDR2 is YSYEKL. The CDR3 loop spans 14 amino acids. The chain's CDR3 is CASRTLTGTDGYTF. In nucleotides, the CDR3 is TGCGCCAGCAGGACACTAACAGGGACGGATGGCTACACCTTC.

This chain links TRBV27 with TRBJ2-7, with a tentative D call TRBD2 (5 bases). Germline CDR1 MNHEY, CDR2 SMNVEV (reference sequence). V lost 6 bases and J 0 bases, leaving 6 bases between the germline ends. There are 12 residues in the CDR3. CDR3 loop: CASSRDSYEQYV. DNA of the CDR3: TGTGCCAGCAGCCGGGACTCCTACGAGCAGTACGTC.

This clone was seen many times. The CDR3 nucleotides read TGCGCCAGCAGCCAAGAAGAGCGATATGGTGGCTACACCTTC. Translation: CASSQEERYGGYTF. This rearrangement joins TRBV4-3 to TRBJ1-2; D unclear. This CDR3 has 14 residues. Trimming shortened V by 0 bases and J by 7 bases, and 12 bases separated the two germline ends. From germline, CDR1 is LGHNA and CDR2 YSLEER.

This chain uses TRBV27 with TRBJ2-1; 8 bases align to TRBD2. CDR3 length equals 15 residues. Germline CDR1 and CDR2: MNHEY and SMNVEV (reference sequence). V dropped 5 bases and J dropped 8; count of bases not matched to a gene: 11. CDR3 amino acids: CASSPPGLGYYEQFF. The CDR3 DNA sequence: TGTGCCAGCAGTCCCCCGGGACTAGGGTATTATGAGCAGTTCTTC.

The chain employs TRBV6-5 and TRBJ1-5; 8 bases match TRBD1. From germline, CDR1 is MNHEY and CDR2 SVGAGI. Trimming took 7 bases from V and 6 from J; bases not matched to a gene: 8. This CDR3 comprises 14 residues. The CDR3 region is CASKQGEGRQPQHF. The CDR3 DNA is TGTGCCAGCAAACAGGGGGAGGGCCGTCAGCCCCAGCATTTT.

CDR3: CASSNSPLSESYNEQFF. CDR3 sequence (DNA): TGTGCCAGCAGTAACTCACCTCTTAGCGAGAGCTACAATGAGCAGTTCTTC. V gene TRBV27 combines with J gene TRBJ2-1; TRBD2 might be the D (5 bases). Germline loops: CDR1 MNHEY, CDR2 SMNVEV (reference sequence). The length of the CDR3 is 17 residues. V was shortened by 5 bases and J by 3 bases, with 20 bases between the two germline ends.

The chain has TRBV5-5 and TRBJ2-3; 7 bases fit TRBD1. Unmatched junction bases numbered 7, after V lost 3 bases and J lost 0 bases. CDR3 length: 16 amino acids. Germline assignment: CDR1 SGHKS and CDR2 YYEKEE (reference sequence). This CDR3 is CASSWTGTASTDTQYF. DNA of the CDR3: TGTGCCAGCAGCTGGACTGGGACAGCTAGCACAGATACGCAGTATTTT. The complete variable domain, with remaining parts taken from reference TRBV5-5 and TRBJ2-3, reads DAGVTQSPTHLIKTRGQQVTLRCSPISGHKSVSWYQQVLGQGPQFIFQYYEKEERGRGNFPDRFSARQFPNYSSELNVNALLLGDSALYLCASSWTGTASTDTQYFGPGTRLTVL.

V gene TRBV28 combines with J gene TRBJ2-2; D is unclear. Germline V CDR1 and CDR2: MDHEN, SYDVKM. Trimming took 2 bases from V and 1 from J, leaving 14 bases between them. CDR3 length: 17 residues. This CDR3 is CASSLLFGQENTGELFF. DNA of the CDR3: TGTGCCAGCAGTTTACTCTTTGGTCAGGAGAACACCGGGGAGCTGTTTTTT.